The 32 T cell receptor beta chains below come from one sample, sequenced in a study of T cell responses to AZD1222 COVID-19 vaccine. Produced via immunoSEQ multiplex PCR; TCRdb's table is partial and in-frame only. The repertoire holds 90,000 to 150,000 clones, with 70% to 90% as singletons. The input for sequencing was peripheral blood, taken on day 0 of AZD1222 vaccination. All receptors derive from an adult in good health.

The chain links TRBV11-3 to TRBJ2-1; TRBD2 matches 7 bases. Per germline, CDR1 SGHNT and CDR2 YENEEA. The CDR3 sequence is 14 residues long. V dropped 5 bases and J dropped 10; count of bases not matched to a gene: 11. The CDR3 here is CASSQTRGEGEQFF. CDR3 nucleotides: TGTGCCAGCAGCCAAACTCGGGGGGAGGGGGAGCAGTTCTTC.

The chain recombines TRBV5-8 with TRBJ2-7; D ambiguous. The CDR3 runs 13 residues. V shed 0 bases and J shed 3 bases, with 7 bases lying between them. Germline loops: CDR1 SGHTS, CDR2 YDEGEE. This CDR3 is CASSLVTVYEQYF. CDR3 bases: TGTGCCAGCAGCTTGGTTACCGTCTACGAGCAGTACTTC. The variable domain in full, completed from reference TRBV5-8 and TRBJ2-7, reads EAGVTQSPTHLIKTRGQQATLRCSPISGHTSVYWYQQALGLGLQFLLWYDEGEERNRGNFPPRFSGRQFPNYSSELNVNALELEDSALYLCASSLVTVYEQYFGPGTRLTVT.

The V and J genes are TRBV29-1 and TRBJ1-1; D gene ambiguous. Trimming shortened V by 7 bases and J by 7 bases, and 13 bases separated the two germline ends. The CDR3 extends over 11 amino acids. Looked up from germline, CDR1 is SQVTM and CDR2 is ANQGSEA. DNA for the CDR3: TGCAGCGCTGTAGTAGACGTTGAAGCTTTCTTT. Its protein product is CSAVVDVEAFF.

The chain couples TRBV5-4 to TRBJ1-3; the D gene is possibly TRBD1 (6 bases). Germline V CDR1 and CDR2: SGHNT, YYREEE (reference sequence). Deletions cut 4 bases from V and 0 bases from J, with 11 bases between. CDR3 length: 15 residues. The CDR3 DNA is TGTGCCAGCAGCCAAAAAGGGGGCTCTGGAAACACCATATATTTT. Translated: CASSQKGGSGNTIYF.

To note about this clone: Compared with germline, one end of the junction differs, possibly owing to a read error. The V gene is TRBV9, the J gene TRBJ2-5, with 9 bases aligning to TRBD1. There are 16 residues in the CDR3. Germline V gene data show CDR1 as SGDLS and CDR2 as YYNGEE. DNA of the CDR3: TGCGCCAGCAGCTCGCGAGGGGGGGGACAGGGAGAGACCCAGTACTTC. It translates to CASSSRGGGQGETQYF.

The genes are TRBV21-1 and TRBJ2-3; the table's D call of TRBD2 was not tested on the DNA. TRBV21-1 is assigned pseudogene status. The CDR3 contains 18 residues. CDR3 region: CASSKVTLEREGPDTQYF. DNA for the CDR3: TGTGCCAGCAGCAAAGTGACTTTAGAGCGGGAGGGCCCGGATACGCAGTATTTT.

The chain couples TRBV6-5 to TRBJ2-2; TRBD1 is a possible D gene (5 bases). The CDR3 sequence is 15 residues long. With 2 bases removed from V and 2 bases from J, the gap between germline ends came to 9 bases. Germline V gene data show CDR1 as MNHEY and CDR2 as SVGAGI. The CDR3 spells CASSYDRANTGELFF. DNA of the CDR3: TGTGCCAGCAGTTACGACAGAGCTAACACCGGGGAGCTGTTTTTT.

The chain is built from TRBV19 and TRBJ1-5; perhaps TRBD1 as D (6 bases). Trimming shortened V by 8 bases and J by 6 bases, and 20 bases separated the two germline ends. Germline-derived CDR1 and CDR2 are LNHDA and SQIVND (reference sequence). CDR3 length: 15 residues. The chain's CDR3 is CASERQVRMGQPQHF. CDR3 nucleotide sequence: TGTGCCAGTGAGAGACAGGTCCGAATGGGTCAGCCCCAGCATTTT.

The V call is TRBV6-5, the J call TRBJ1-2, with 8 bases fitting TRBD1. Germline CDR1 and CDR2: MNHEY and SVGAGI. The CDR3 has 13 amino acids. The V segment lost 6 bases and the J segment 2 bases; nucleotides outside the gene matches: 2. CDR3 DNA sequence: TGTGCCAGCAGCAGGGGGCCCAACTATGGCTACACCTTC. This sequence encodes CASSRGPNYGYTF.

This clone showed up just a few times. The chain uses TRBV9 and TRBJ2-7; 9 bases are shared with TRBD1. The germline V gene encodes CDR1 SGDLS and CDR2 YYNGEE. The ends lost 4 bases at V and 8 bases at J; junction bases unmatched: 7. This CDR3 has 13 residues. CDR3 nucleotides: TGTGCCAGCAGCATAGGGACAGGGAACAAGCAGTACTTC. This encodes CASSIGTGNKQYF.

The chain uses TRBV4-2 and TRBJ2-7, with D tentatively TRBD2 (6 bases). With 2 bases removed from V and 6 bases from J, the gap between germline ends came to 14 bases. Germline V lookup: CDR1 LGHNA, CDR2 YNFKEQ. CDR3 size: 14 residues. CDR3 nucleotide sequence: TGTGCCAGCAGCCAACAGGAGGGGAGTGCCGAGCAGTACTTC. This sequence encodes CASSQQEGSAEQYF.

The chain has TRBV30 and TRBJ2-7, with D maybe TRBD1 (6 bases). The CDR3 runs to 13 residues. Per the germline V gene, CDR1 is GTSNPN and CDR2 is SVGIG (reference sequence). V dropped 0 bases and J dropped 2 bases, with 8 bases sitting between them. CDR3 DNA: TGTGCCTGGAGTGTGAACAGGGCCTACGAGCAGTACTTC. It encodes CAWSVNRAYEQYF.

The chain is built from TRBV21-1 and TRBJ2-7; TRBD2, the table's D call, lacks a check against the DNA. TRBV21-1 is listed as a pseudogene. The CDR3 loop spans 16 amino acids. The CDR3 sequence: CASSKDMTSGSYEQYF. The CDR3, as DNA: TGTGCCAGCAGCAAAGATATGACTAGCGGGTCCTACGAGCAGTACTTC.

The J gene is TRBJ2-3, the V gene TRBV28; D is undetermined. The CDR3 loop spans 15 amino acids. Germline V gene sequence: CDR1 MDHEN, CDR2 SYDVKM. V lost 5 bases and J lost 2, with 14 bases in between. The CDR3 sequence: CASSPPTGPTDTQYF. CDR3 nucleotide sequence: TGTGCCAGCAGTCCTCCGACTGGACCCACAGATACGCAGTATTTT.

The rearrangement links TRBV19 to TRBJ1-5, with D unresolved. Trimming stripped 3 bases from V and 5 bases from J, with 14 bases between. The CDR3 has 15 amino acids. Per the germline V gene, CDR1 is LNHDA and CDR2 is SQIVND (reference sequence). CDR3 in amino acids: CASSIGLNNYQPQHF. In nucleotides, the CDR3 is TGTGCCAGTAGTATTGGGTTGAACAATTATCAGCCCCAGCATTTT.

This chain connects TRBV6-1 to TRBJ1-3; weak D call: TRBD1 (5 bases). The CDR3 loop spans 16 amino acids. Between the trimmed V and J ends, which lost 0 bases and 7 bases, there was a span of 16 bases. CDR1 is MNHNS, CDR2 SASEGT, per germline. CDR3 nucleotide sequence: TGTGCCAGCAGTGAAGCTGCGGGGGATCGGTTGAACACCATATATTTT. Its protein is CASSEAAGDRLNTIYF.

The genes are TRBV4-1 and TRBJ1-1; D remains unclear. The length of the CDR3 is 13 residues. Germline loops: CDR1 MGHRA, CDR2 YSYEKL. V was clipped by 4 bases and J by 3 bases, with 9 bases between them. As DNA, the CDR3 is TGCGCCAGCAGCCGGGAGAGTTACACTGAAGCTTTCTTT. Its translation is CASSRESYTEAFF.

The chain has TRBV5-1 and TRBJ1-2; no firm D call. The ends were cut back, 1 base at V and 6 bases at J, with 13 bases in the middle. The CDR3 is 14 residues long. The germline gives CDR1 SGHRS, CDR2 YFSETQ. The CDR3 sequence: CASSLLTAGHGYTF. The CDR3 bases are TGCGCCAGCAGCTTGCTTACAGCGGGCCATGGCTACACCTTC. The variable domain in full, completed from reference TRBV5-1 and TRBJ1-2, reads KAGVTQTPRYLIKTRGQQVTLSCSPISGHRSVSWYQQTPGQGLQFLFEYFSETQRNKGNFPGRFSGRQFSNSRSEMNVSTLELGDSALYLCASSLLTAGHGYTFGSGTRLTVV.

The chain links TRBV11-2 to TRBJ2-1, with TRBD2 matching 10 bases. This CDR3 contains 16 residues. V lost 5 bases, J lost 6 bases, and 10 bases stayed unmatched. Germline V gene data show CDR1 as SGHAT and CDR2 as FQNNGV. As DNA, the CDR3 is TGTGCCAGCAGCCCCTCTGCAGGACTAGCGGCCAATGAGCAGTTCTTC. It is translated as CASSPSAGLAANEQFF. The variable domain in full, with the rest retrieved from reference TRBV11-2 and TRBJ2-1, is EAGVAQSPRYKIIEKRQSVAFWCNPISGHATLYWYQQILGQGPKLLIQFQNNGVVDDSQLPKDRFSAERLKGVDSTLKIQPAKLEDSAVYLCASSPSAGLAANEQFFGPGTRLTVL.

This sequence joins TRBV5-5 and TRBJ1-2; no firm D call. The CDR3 consists of 13 residues. The germline gives CDR1 SGHKS, CDR2 YYEKEE (reference sequence). Trimming stripped 1 base from V and 8 bases from J, with 12 bases between. This CDR3 is CASSLFVTMGYTF. CDR3 DNA sequence: TGTGCCAGCAGCTTGTTCGTTACTATGGGCTACACCTTC.

This rearrangement joins TRBV5-1 to TRBJ2-1; unclear D gene. CDR1 is SGHRS and CDR2 is YFSETQ in the germline V gene. The length of the CDR3 is 15 residues. Trimming shortened V by 0 bases and J by 0 bases, and 7 bases separated the two germline ends. For the CDR3, the DNA is TGCGCCAGCAGCTTGGCTGGTAACTCCTACAATGAGCAGTTCTTC. Protein: CASSLAGNSYNEQFF.

The chain combines TRBV7-9 with TRBJ1-1, with TRBD1 as a possible D gene (5 bases). The CDR3 is made up of 13 amino acids. Trimming removed 0 bases from V and 5 bases from J, with 7 bases in between. Germline V CDR1 and CDR2: SEHNR, FQNEAQ (reference sequence). In nucleotides, the CDR3 is TGTGCCAGCAGCTTAGCCCAGGGTACTGAAGCTTTCTTT. This sequence encodes CASSLAQGTEAFF.

V and J are TRBV11-2 and TRBJ1-5, with 7 nucleotides matching TRBD1. Germline V lookup: CDR1 SGHAT, CDR2 FQNNGV. V lost 5 bases and J lost 7; bases outside the gene matches: 8. The CDR3 has 14 amino acids. The CDR3 is CASSAKGARQPQHF. The DNA for the CDR3 is TGTGCCAGCAGCGCAAAGGGGGCGAGACAGCCCCAGCATTTT.

DNA for the CDR3: TGTGCCAGCTCCTTACCCGCGAATGAGCAGTTCTTC. As protein: CASSLPANEQFF. This rearrangement joins TRBV2 to TRBJ2-1; D is undetermined. This CDR3 is 12 amino acids long. Germline-derived CDR1 and CDR2 are SNHLY and FYNNEI. V lost 8 bases and J 7 bases, leaving 12 bases between the germline ends. Full variable domain (outside the CDR3, taken from reference TRBV2 and TRBJ2-1): EPEVTQTPSHQVTQMGQEVILRCVPISNHLYFYWYRQILGQKVEFLVSFYNNEISEKSEIFDDQFSVERPDGSNFTLKIRSTKLEDSAMYFCASSLPANEQFFGPGTRLTVL.

This sequence joins TRBV15 and TRBJ2-7; TRBD1 aligns across 12 bases. Germline CDR1 is LNHNV and CDR2 is YYDKDF (reference sequence). Germline trimming cut 3 bases from V and 7 bases from J; bases unmatched to any gene: 10. The CDR3 is 16 residues long. The CDR3 loop is CATSRGGQGAMAEQYF. CDR3 nucleotide sequence: TGTGCCACCAGCAGGGGGGGACAGGGGGCGATGGCAGAGCAGTACTTC.

The chain employs TRBV11-2 and TRBJ2-5; no clear D gene. V lost 1 base and J 5 bases, leaving 8 bases between the germline ends. The CDR3 loop spans 13 amino acids. Germline values: CDR1 SGHAT, CDR2 FQNNGV. CDR3 nucleotides: TGTGCCAGCAGCTTAGGGGAAAGGGAGACCCAGTACTTC. It specifies CASSLGERETQYF.

The chain recombines TRBV18 with TRBJ1-1; D perhaps matches TRBD1 (5 bases). V was pared by 2 bases and J by 5 bases, with 12 bases between. The CDR3 is 14 residues long. Germline CDR1 KGHSH, CDR2 LQKENI. In DNA, the CDR3 is TGTGCCAGCTCACCAAAGCTAGGGGCAACTGAAGCTTTCTTT. Translating gives CASSPKLGATEAFF. Full variable domain (remainder filled in from reference TRBV18 and TRBJ1-1): NAGVMQNPRHLVRRRGQEARLRCSPMKGHSHVYWYRQLPEEGLKFMVYLQKENIIDESGMPKERFSAEFPKEGPSILRIQQVVRGDSAAYFCASSPKLGATEAFFGQGTRLTVV.

The rearrangement links TRBV5-1 to TRBJ1-5, with D perhaps TRBD1 (5 bases). Germline lookup yields CDR1 SGHRS and CDR2 YFSETQ. Between the trimmed V and J ends, which lost 0 bases and 7 bases, there was a span of 14 bases. This CDR3 has 15 residues. CDR3 loop: CASSLAGGTGQPQHF. The CDR3 coding sequence is TGCGCCAGCAGCTTGGCCGGGGGGACCGGGCAGCCCCAGCATTTT.

This clone is a singleton in its sample. The chain links TRBV3-1 (or the pseudogene TRBV3-2) to TRBJ2-1, with 7 bases that match TRBD2. CDR1 is LGHDT, CDR2 YNNKEL, per germline (reference sequence). The CDR3 runs 16 residues. The J segment lost 1 base and the V segment lost 0 bases, leaving 3 bases of the junction unmatched. CDR3: CASSQDLAASYNEQFF. CDR3 sequence (DNA): TGTGCCAGCAGCCAAGACCTAGCGGCGTCCTACAATGAGCAGTTCTTC.

This chain connects TRBV29-1 to TRBJ2-7; possible D gene TRBD2, 6 bases. The V gene lost 4 bases and the J gene lost 7 bases, with 14 bases spanning the gap. The CDR3 is 12 residues long. Germline assignment: CDR1 SQVTM and CDR2 ANQGSEA. CDR3 sequence: CSVVLNGREQYF. The CDR3 DNA sequence: TGCAGCGTTGTCCTGAATGGGAGGGAGCAGTACTTC.

The chain recombines TRBV6-5 with TRBJ2-1, with D unclear. The CDR3 covers 14 residues. Germline loops: CDR1 MNHEY, CDR2 SVGAGI. V was cut by 2 bases and J by 8 bases, with 13 bases left in between. The CDR3 nucleotides read TGTGCCAGCAGTTACGAGAATTGGGTGGATGAGCAGTTCTTC. It translates to CASSYENWVDEQFF.

This chain links TRBV3-1 (or the pseudogene TRBV3-2) with TRBJ2-3; the match to TRBD2 covers 8 bases. J was trimmed by 2 bases and V by 5 bases; bases with no gene match: 6. The germline CDR1 and CDR2 sequences are LGHDT and YNNKEL (reference sequence). CDR3 size: 15 residues. CDR3 residues: CASSYAGGNTDTQYF. CDR3 bases: TGTGCCAGCAGCTACGCGGGGGGAAACACAGATACGCAGTATTTT.